The TCR beta chain described here comes from a study of T cells after yellow fever vaccination. Trimming left V 6 bases short and J 5 bases short, with 16 bases between. Germline assignment: CDR1 DFQATT and CDR2 SNEGSKA (reference sequence). The CDR3 runs to 14 residues. Study findings and constraints: Abundant clonotypes from the bulk population could have been carried over as contaminants into FACS-sorted repertoires. Among primary-vaccination clones, most reappeared after the booster, at just under 98% for CD4 and roughly 88% for CD8.

5'RACE template switching added a universal primer site and UMIs to TCR cDNA. TCRdb re-derived calls from the 5' RACE reads in MiXCR, one entry per CDR3 protein. The sample yields hundreds of thousands of distinct CDR3 sequences, 9% to 15% seen once. Comments on this clonotype: Its antigen is as yet unknown.

The sample consisted of PBMCs, taken on the day of the yellow fever booster vaccination. This sequence was found in a young man who received the YFV17D yellow fever vaccine. V is TRBV20-1 and J is TRBJ2-2; D is unclear. CDR3 sequence (DNA): TGCAGTGCAAAGACCGGCCTTGGGACCGGGGAGCTGTTTTTT. Its protein is CSAKTGLGTGELFF.